The 9 T cell receptor beta chains listed next were all sequenced from one sample in a study of T cell responses to AZD1222 COVID-19 vaccine. Only in-frame clones appear in the TCRdb table, and some are missing; sequencing was by immunoSEQ multiplex PCR. This table has about 120,000 clones, roughly 90% appearing once. The specimen was peripheral blood, collected on day 0 of AZD1222 vaccination. The receptors come from an adult in good health.

The gene calls are TRBV6-5 and TRBJ1-5; D is ambiguous. Trimming took 0 bases from V and 10 from J, leaving 13 bases between them. The CDR3 is made up of 14 amino acids. The germline gives CDR1 MNHEY, CDR2 SVGAGI. DNA of the CDR3: TGTGCCAGCAGTTACTCGTCGTACTGGAGCCCCCAGCATTTT. Translated: CASSYSSYWSPQHF.

This chain connects TRBV10-3 to TRBJ1-1; D may be TRBD1 (6 bases). This CDR3 has 15 amino acids. V was pared by 5 bases and J by 4 bases, with 17 bases between. Germline lookup yields CDR1 ENHRY and CDR2 SYGVKD. In DNA, the CDR3 is TGTGCCATCAGTAATCGGGGGGCCAGCAGCACTGAAGCTTTCTTT. Translating gives CAISNRGASSTEAFF.

This clone was seen only a few times. J is TRBJ1-1 and V is TRBV6-1; 7 positions agree with TRBD1. The CDR3 consists of 14 residues. Germline loops: CDR1 MNHNS, CDR2 SASEGT. J lost 4 bases, V lost 3 bases, and 5 bases had no gene match. CDR3 sequence (DNA): TGTGCCAGCAGTGACGACAGGGTATTCACTGAAGCTTTCTTT. Amino acid sequence: CASSDDRVFTEAFF.

V and J are TRBV9 and TRBJ2-1; 12 positions match TRBD2. Germline V gene lookup returns CDR1 SGDLS and CDR2 YYNGEE. The CDR3 is made up of 16 amino acids. Trimming cost V 6 bases and J 6 bases; bases outside gene matches: 10. The CDR3 DNA is TGTGCCAGCACCCCGGGGCTAGCGGGGGGGCTCAATGAGCAGTTCTTC. It specifies CASTPGLAGGLNEQFF.

This clone was observed a handful of times. The chain employs TRBV6-2 or TRBV6-3 and TRBJ1-5; TRBD1 agrees at 11 bases. The CDR3 has 18 residues. The ends lost 5 bases at V and 3 bases at J; junction bases unmatched: 12. Germline CDR1 MNHEY, CDR2 SVGEGT. The CDR3 DNA is TGTGCCAGCAGTCACTGGACAGGGGGCCAGCAACCCAATCAGCCCCAGCATTTT. The encoded protein is CASSHWTGGQQPNQPQHF.

The V gene is TRBV25-1, the J gene TRBJ1-6; 7 positions agree with TRBD1. CDR1 is MGHDK and CDR2 is SYGVNS in the germline V gene. CDR3 length: 13 amino acids. V lost 6 bases and J lost 7; bases outside the gene matches: 3. The CDR3: CASSRDSNSPLHF. DNA of the CDR3: TGTGCCAGCAGCCGGGACAGCAATTCACCCCTCCACTTT.

The chain links TRBV7-9 to TRBJ1-2; perhaps TRBD1 as D (6 bases). CDR3 length: 15 amino acids. V was clipped by 1 base and J by 4 bases, with 13 bases between them. Germline CDR1 reads SEHNR; CDR2 reads FQNEAQ (reference sequence). The CDR3 region is CASSLDGGRAYGYTF. The CDR3 DNA sequence: TGTGCCAGCAGCTTAGATGGGGGGCGAGCCTATGGCTACACCTTC.

The chain links TRBV6-1 to TRBJ1-5; D may be TRBD1 (6 bases). Per germline, CDR1 MNHNS and CDR2 SASEGT. This CDR3 spans 14 amino acids. The CDR3 reads CAGGGLWSNQPQHF. Here the CDR3 DNA reads TGTGCGGGAGGGGGTTTGTGGAGCAATCAGCCCCAGCATTTT.

The chain recombines TRBV6-2 or TRBV6-3 with TRBJ1-2, with D possibly being TRBD1 (5 bases). Trimming left V 6 bases short and J 3 bases short, with 11 bases between. CDR3 size: 13 residues. Germline CDR1 is MNHEY and CDR2 is SVGEGT. The CDR3 loop is CASSPEGHYGYTF. The CDR3 DNA follows: TGTGCCAGCAGCCCAGAGGGGCACTATGGCTACACCTTC.